This T cell receptor (beta chain) was profiled in a study of T cells in Graves' hyperthyroidism and ophthalmopathy. General study results and limits: Ophthalmopathy was identified by the model a median around 6 months ahead of onset.

There were TCR beta CDR3 regions amplified from RNA transcripts. HTBI primers were used for first-round RT-PCR of the TCR CDR3. TCRdb re-analysed the multiplex PCR reads in MiXCR, keeping a single row per CDR3 protein. The repertoire consists of about 610,000 distinct CDR3 sequences, with around 42% occurring once and the leading ten covering around 8%. CDR3 length: 14 residues. Trimming shortened V by 6 bases and J by 3 bases, and 14 bases separated the two germline ends. This clonotype was seen ten or more times. Its antigen is still unknown. This TCR was recovered from a woman between 18 and 30 years old with Graves' hyperthyroidism. The chain links TRBV12-3 or TRBV12-4 to TRBJ2-5; D unresolved. Sample: peripheral blood or thyroid tissue (not recorded which). The CDR3 reads CASSADWQKETQYF. The DNA for the CDR3 is TGTGCCAGCAGCGCCGATTGGCAGAAAGAGACCCAGTACTTC.